The next 16 T cell receptor beta chains were all read from a single sample in a study of post-analysis software for immune sequencing data. Study results and limitations: Elevated frequency relative to controls characterized roughly 5 TRBV segments in patients, TRBV5-6, TRBV5-1 and TRBV20-1 among them.

The antigens for these receptors are not known. TCR beta cDNA libraries had unique molecular identifiers. TCRdb redid the calling of the PCR reads with MiXCR, one entry per CDR3 protein. The data show roughly 670,000 distinct CDR3 sequences, 59% seen once. What was sequenced was blood. All receptors derive from a girl aged 2 to 9 with multiple sclerosis.

The rearrangement uses TRBV29-1 and TRBJ2-7, with D tentatively TRBD1 (8 bases). The CDR3 is made up of 15 amino acids. Between the trimmed V and J ends, which lost 4 bases and 7 bases, there was a span of 23 bases. Germline V gene sequence: CDR1 SQVTM, CDR2 ANQGSEA. The CDR3 region is CSVANQGAGAREQYF. The CDR3 DNA is TGCAGCGTTGCGAATCAGGGGGCGGGAGCTCGAGAGCAGTACTTC.

This clonotype was seen a handful of times. This chain uses TRBV6-5 with TRBJ2-3, with D perhaps matching TRBD1 (6 bases). V was cut by 2 bases and J by 1 base, with 7 bases left in between. CDR3 size: 14 residues. The V gene's germline CDR1 is MNHEY and CDR2 SVGAGI. The CDR3 region is CASSYRQGTDTQYF. The CDR3, as DNA: TGTGCCAGCAGTTACCGACAGGGCACAGATACGCAGTATTTT.

V is TRBV10-2 and J is TRBJ2-7, with D maybe TRBD1 (6 bases). The CDR3 covers 13 residues. Trimming cost V 6 bases and J 3 bases, with 12 bases left between them. Per germline, CDR1 WSHSY and CDR2 SAAADI. The CDR3 here is CASSTGQHYEQYF. CDR3 nucleotides: TGCGCCAGCAGCACCGGACAGCACTACGAGCAGTACTTC.

This clonotype was detected a few times. This chain joins TRBV10-2 and TRBJ1-6; maybe TRBD1 (6 bases). The V end was cut by 5 bases, the J end by 10 bases, with 21 bases between. The length of the CDR3 is 16 residues. Germline lookup yields CDR1 WSHSY and CDR2 SAAADI. The CDR3: CASSKLARTVQSPLHF. CDR3 coding DNA: TGCGCCAGCAGTAAGCTAGCTAGGACAGTTCAATCACCCCTCCACTTT.

The rearrangement joins TRBV20-1 to TRBJ1-2, with 8 bases aligning to TRBD1. Germline V gives CDR1 DFQATT, CDR2 SNEGSKA (reference sequence). The V segment lost 1 base and the J segment 1 base; nucleotides outside the gene matches: 8. There are 16 residues in the CDR3. CDR3 loop: CSARGQGAFVNYGYTF. CDR3 in DNA: TGCAGTGCTAGAGGGCAGGGGGCGTTCGTTAACTATGGCTACACCTTC.

The chain links TRBV5-5 to TRBJ2-3; 14 positions match TRBD2. CDR1 is SGHKS and CDR2 is YYEKEE in the germline V gene (reference sequence). This CDR3 contains 17 residues. With V trimmed by 2 bases and J by 6 bases, 8 bases remained unmatched. The CDR3 region is CASSFGLAGGITDTQYF. In DNA form, the CDR3 reads TGTGCCAGCAGCTTTGGACTAGCGGGAGGAATCACGGATACGCAGTATTTT.

The chain links TRBV30 to TRBJ1-2; TRBD1 matches at 7 bases. Germline CDR1 and CDR2: GTSNPN and SVGIG (reference sequence). J lost 7 bases, V lost 0 bases, and 5 bases had no gene match. CDR3 size: 13 residues. CDR3 amino acids: CAWSVGQFFGYTF. The DNA for the CDR3 is TGTGCCTGGAGTGTGGGACAGTTTTTTGGCTACACCTTC.

The chain recombines TRBV5-1 with TRBJ2-2; 8 bases are shared with TRBD1. Germline lookup yields CDR1 SGHRS and CDR2 YFSETQ. The CDR3 spans 15 residues. The V gene end was trimmed by 4 bases and the J gene end by 7 bases; junction bases not matched to a gene: 9. CDR3 nucleotides: TGCGCCAGCAGCCTAAACAGGGGGGCGATCGGGGAGCTGTTTTTT. This translates into CASSLNRGAIGELFF.

The chain is built from TRBV29-1 and TRBJ2-3, with D possibly being TRBD1 (7 bases). The CDR3 is made up of 16 amino acids. The V end lost 3 bases, the J end lost 3 bases, and 19 bases lay between the germline ends. Germline V gives CDR1 SQVTM, CDR2 ANQGSEA. In DNA, the CDR3 is TGCAGCGTTGAGGGGGGCCTGACAGGGAAGACAGATACGCAGTATTTT. Residues: CSVEGGLTGKTDTQYF.

This chain uses TRBV29-1 with TRBJ2-7, with 13 bases fitting TRBD2. This CDR3 comprises 17 residues. The J segment lost 6 bases and the V segment lost 0 bases, leaving 11 bases of the junction unmatched. CDR1 and CDR2 (germline): SQVTM, ANQGSEA. CDR3 DNA sequence: TGCAGCGTTGAAGATCACTACACTAGCGGGAGGGAGGTCGAGCAGTACTTC. Translation: CSVEDHYTSGREVEQYF.

This chain uses TRBV2 with TRBJ2-2; 7 bases are a match to TRBD2. The germline CDR1 and CDR2 sequences are SNHLY and FYNNEI. J was trimmed by 1 base and V by 7 bases; bases with no gene match: 6. This CDR3 region has 15 residues. The CDR3 loop reads CASNGGRLNTGELFF. The CDR3 coding sequence is TGTGCCAGCAATGGCGGGAGACTGAACACCGGGGAGCTGTTTTTT.

A few counts support this clonotype. The chain employs TRBV7-9 and TRBJ2-1; TRBD2 might be the D (6 bases). V was clipped by 5 bases and J by 0 bases, with 17 bases between them. Germline CDR1 is SEHNR and CDR2 is FQNEAQ (reference sequence). The CDR3 is made up of 17 amino acids. CDR3 nucleotide sequence: TGTGCCAGCAGCCCGCGCTCCGGGGGTCCCTCCTACAATGAGCAGTTCTTC. Its translation is CASSPRSGGPSYNEQFF. The variable domain in full, completed from reference TRBV7-9 and TRBJ2-1, reads DTGVSQNPRHKITKRGQNVTFRCDPISEHNRLYWYRQTLGQGPEFLTYFQNEAQLEKSRLLSDRFSAERPKGSFSTLEIQRTEQGDSAMYLCASSPRSGGPSYNEQFFGPGTRLTVL.

The rearrangement links TRBV12-3 or TRBV12-4 to TRBJ2-3, with D hard to call. The CDR3 has 15 amino acids. V was pared by 2 bases and J by 1 base, with 10 bases between. This CDR3 reads CASSLLRTGTDTQYF. CDR3 nucleotides: TGTGCCAGCAGTTTATTAAGGACGGGCACAGATACGCAGTATTTT.

The chain uses TRBV20-1 and TRBJ2-1; 7 bases fit TRBD1. CDR1 is DFQATT and CDR2 is SNEGSKA in the germline V gene (reference sequence). This CDR3 is built from 17 residues. V dropped 5 bases and J dropped 2; count of bases not matched to a gene: 15. The CDR3 bases are TGCAGTGCTCGAAGCCCTCTCCGGGACAGTCCCTACAATGAGCAGTTCTTC. The encoded protein is CSARSPLRDSPYNEQFF.

The chain has TRBV11-2 and TRBJ2-7; TRBD1 matches at 10 bases. The end of the DNA aligns better with TRBJ2-5, so the J call may be wrong. CDR1 and CDR2 (germline): SGHAT, FQNNGV. The CDR3 has 16 residues. CDR3 coding DNA: TGTGCCAGCAGCCTCCGAGACAGGGGGCGCGGGGAGACCCAGTACTTC. Translating it yields CASSLRDRGRGETQYF.

The rearrangement joins TRBV25-1 to TRBJ2-1; D is unclear. Trimming cost V 4 bases and J 0 bases, with 10 bases left between them. There are 15 residues in the CDR3. Germline CDR1 is MGHDK and CDR2 is SYGVNS. As DNA, the CDR3 is TGTGCCAGCAGTGGACCGCGCCTCTCCTACAATGAGCAGTTCTTC. It translates to CASSGPRLSYNEQFF.